This T cell receptor (beta chain) is from a study of blood T cell repertoires in COVID-19. Study-level background: Samples taken during acute and convalescent COVID-19 were collected in the United States, Italy and Spain. PBMCs, B-cell-depleted T cells, or T cells were the source of the cDNA or gDNA that made up the material.

Regarding this clone: The sample carries other DNA sequences with the same CDR3.

Per the original data handling: Estimation of nucleated cell counts relied on the amplification of reference gene primers. Clones were read by immunoSEQ multiplex PCR, and TCRdb kept only the in-frame ones, dropping some. The DNA gave D and trimming, while V, J and clone size come from that table. The sample contains around 370,000 clones, around 90% of which appear only once. V dropped 5 bases and J dropped 0; count of bases not matched to a gene: 6. There are 15 residues in the CDR3. Germline assignment: CDR1 LNHDA and CDR2 SQIVND (reference sequence). Material for sequencing was peripheral blood. The chain carries TRBV19 and TRBJ1-1; 7 positions agree with TRBD1. This sequence originates from a man younger than 35 with active or convalescent COVID-19. The CDR3 loop is CASSPRQGMNTEAFF. The CDR3 nucleotides read TGTGCCAGTAGTCCGCGACAGGGAATGAACACTGAAGCTTTCTTT. Filled out from reference TRBV19 and TRBJ1-1, the complete variable domain reads DGGITQSPKYLFRKEGQNVTLSCEQNLNHDAMYWYRQDPGQGLRLIYYSQIVNDFQKGDIAEGYSVSREKKESFPLTVTSAQKNPTAFYLCASSPRQGMNTEAFFGQGTRLTVV.